This T cell receptor beta chain came from a study of cytomegalovirus exposure and HLA in healthy donors. This CDR3 region has 16 residues. Germline V gene data show CDR1 as SNHLY and CDR2 as FYNNEI. After removal of 7 bases from V and 4 bases from J, the junction contained 10 bases not matched to a gene. This PCR relied on a set of 60 Vbeta primers and 13 Jbeta primers. Profiled with immunoSEQ multiplex PCR; TCRdb holds only in-frame clones, not every one. Seen in this sample are 150,000 or so clones; the ten most common clones hold 1.5% to 2%. The J gene is TRBJ2-2, the V gene TRBV2; 9 positions match TRBD2. Sequencing was done on a sample of PBMCs. The receptor's source is a woman between 40 and 50 years old in good health and CMV-seropositive. The CDR3 nucleotides are TGTGCCAGCAAGCCGAGCGGGAGGAGTGTCACCGGGGAGCTGTTTTTT. Amino acid sequence: CASKPSGRSVTGELFF.